Listed below are T cell receptor beta chains from one sample, sequenced in a study of T cells after posttransplantation cyclophosphamide. TCRdb's copy holds only in-frame clones and misses some; the assay was immunoSEQ multiplex PCR. Of under 15,000 clones detected, roughly four fifths appear once; the ten largest clones hold approximately 3.5%. This specimen consisted of PBMCs, obtained 367 days after allogeneic stem cell transplant with calcineurin inhibitor and methotrexate. The receptors come from a male patient aged 25-45 years who received an allogeneic stem cell transplant from an unrelated donor, was CMV-positive, and had acute GVHD only. The graft donor may account for some of the T cells. The CDR3 runs from the conserved cysteine through the conserved F or W. A D gene is named only where the DNA matches it firmly. Only some rows state a clone size, as once, few, many or a class for expanded clones.

len | j_gene | v_gene | d_gene | abundance | CDR3nt | CDR3aa
14 | TRBJ1-2 | TRBV29-1 | TRBD1 | - | TGCAGCGTGACAGGGGGTGTTGGAGGCTATGGCTACACCTTC | CSVTGGVGGYGYTF
15 | TRBJ2-7 | TRBV7-9 | TRBD1 | - | TGTGCCAGCAGCTTAGTCGGGACAGGGGCGTGGGAGCAGTACTTC | CASSLVGTGAWEQYF
14 | TRBJ1-1 | TRBV5-1 | - | - | TGCGCCAGCAGCGCGTGGGGGGGGAACACTGAAGCTTTCTTT | CASSAWGGNTEAFF
15 | TRBJ1-1 | TRBV6-5 | - | - | TGTGCCAGCAGTTACCCGGGACAAATGAACACTGAAGCTTTCTTT | CASSYPGQMNTEAFF
13 | TRBJ2-2 | TRBV10-2 | - | - | TGCGCCAGCAGTGTACGGGTTGCGGGGGAGCTGTTTTTT | CASSVRVAGELFF
14 | TRBJ2-7 | TRBV15 | TRBD1 | - | TGTGCCACCAGCAGAGTACAGGGGGCCTACGAGCAGTACTTC | CATSRVQGAYEQYF
13 | TRBJ2-3 | TRBV5-1 | - | - | TGCGCCAGCAAGGCCAGGGGCACAGATACGCAGTATTTT | CASKARGTDTQYF
15 | TRBJ2-1 | TRBV4-3 | - | once | TGCGCCAGCAGCCAAGATAGGGGTACGCGCAATGAGCAGTTCTTC | CASSQDRGTRNEQFF
14 | TRBJ1-1 | TRBV15 | - | - | TGTGCCACCAGCAGAGACAGGGGCGCCACTGAAGCTTTCTTT | CATSRDRGATEAFF
15 | TRBJ2-5 | TRBV7-2 | - | - | TGTGCCAGCAGCCCCCTGTCCTCTTACCAAGAGACCCAGTACTTC | CASSPLSSYQETQYF
13 | TRBJ1-1 | TRBV11-1 | TRBD1 | - | TGTGCCAGCAGCTTACATCAGGGGGCTGAAGCTTTCTTT | CASSLHQGAEAFF
11 | TRBJ2-2 | TRBV25-1 | - | - | TGTGCCAGCGCAGGGTTTGGGGAGCTGTTTTTT | CASAGFGELFF
15 | TRBJ1-5 | TRBV4-3 | - | - | TGCGCCAGCAGGGACAGCCTATATAGCAATCAGCCCCAGCATTTT | CASRDSLYSNQPQHF
16 | TRBJ2-4 | TRBV5-6 | TRBD1 | - | TGTGCCAGCAGCTTGGGACAGGGCGGCGCCAAAAACATTCAGTACTTC | CASSLGQGGAKNIQYF
15 | TRBJ1-1 | TRBV4-1 | TRBD1 | - | TGCGCCAGCAGCCAACGGACAGGAGATTGGACTGAAGCTTTCTTT | CASSQRTGDWTEAFF